The clone carrying this TCR beta chain appeared many times. Its antigen is still unknown. One entry per CDR3 protein, called by TCRdb with MiXCR from the reads. The sample has about 74,000 distinct CDR3 sequences, around 28% seen once; the top ten hold roughly 60%. The ends were cut back, 1 base at V and 13 bases at J, with 13 bases in the middle. The length of the CDR3 is 13 residues. Germline V gene lookup returns CDR1 SGHVS and CDR2 FQNEAQ. This sample was taken from a study of T cell repertoires in cytomegalovirus infection. Study summary: Based on public TCR beta signatures, there were indications of CMV infection and of a matching HLA type.

Study-level points and caveats: Individuals carrying CMV plus the relevant HLA were identified by cumulative frequency of public TCR beta families. The response measured ex vivo was dominated by TCR beta clonotypes (HLA-C-restricted and CMV-specific).

The clonotype originates from a human donor in good health (CMV status not recorded). Some clones in this sample may be carry-over from other donors' samples. The gene calls are TRBV7-8 and TRBJ2-2, with a possible D match to TRBD1 (5 bases). Material: CD8+ T cells from cultured PBMCs, obtained from culture after CMV antigen stimulation. CDR3 nucleotide sequence: TGTGCCAGCAGCTTAGTAAGGTCAGGGTGGCTGTTTTTT. As protein: CASSLVRSGWLFF.